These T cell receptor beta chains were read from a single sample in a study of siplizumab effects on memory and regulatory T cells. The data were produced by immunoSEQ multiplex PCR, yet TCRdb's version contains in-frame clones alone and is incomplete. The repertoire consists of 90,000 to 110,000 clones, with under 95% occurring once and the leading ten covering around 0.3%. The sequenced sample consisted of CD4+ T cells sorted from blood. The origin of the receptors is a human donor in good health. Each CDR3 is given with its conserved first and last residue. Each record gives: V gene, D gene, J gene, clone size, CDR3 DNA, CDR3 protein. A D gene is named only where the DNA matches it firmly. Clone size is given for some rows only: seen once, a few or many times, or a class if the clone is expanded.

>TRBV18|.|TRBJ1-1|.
TGTGCCAGCTCACCGGACAGACTTAAGGCTGAAGCTTTCTTT
CASSPDRLKAEAFF
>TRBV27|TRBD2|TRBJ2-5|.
TGTGCCAGCAGTTCTCGGACTAGCGGGAGGGCGGAGACCCAGTACTTC
CASSSRTSGRAETQYF
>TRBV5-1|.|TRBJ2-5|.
TGCGCCAGCAGCTTGCAGCCGAGGGCAAATCAAGAGACCCAGTACTTC
CASSLQPRANQETQYF
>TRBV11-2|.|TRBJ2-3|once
TGTGCCAGCAGCTCTACAACAGATACGCAGTATTTT
CASSSTTDTQYF
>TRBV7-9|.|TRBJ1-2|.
TGTGCCAGCAGCGGGGGGGACGGCTCTAACTATGGCTACACCTTC
CASSGGDGSNYGYTF
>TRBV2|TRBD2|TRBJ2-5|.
TGTGCCAGCAAGGGACTAGCGGGGGAGGAGACCCAGTACTTC
CASKGLAGEETQYF
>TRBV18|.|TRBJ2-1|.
TGTGCCAGCTCACCACGCCCGGGAGCCCACAATGAGCAGTTCTTC
CASSPRPGAHNEQFF
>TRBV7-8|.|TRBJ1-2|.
TGTGCCAGCAGCTTAGCGCGCGGGGGCAGAGAGAAGGGCTACACCTTC
CASSLARGGREKGYTF
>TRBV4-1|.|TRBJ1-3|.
TGCGCCAGCTCGCTTTCCACCGGAAACACCATATATTTT
CASSLSTGNTIYF
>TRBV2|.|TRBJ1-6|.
TGTGCCACCACCCAGGGAGCCTATAATTCACCCCTCCACTTT
CATTQGAYNSPLHF
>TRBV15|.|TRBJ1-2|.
TGTGCCACCAGCAGAGATACTGATCTTAACTATGGCTACACCTTC
CATSRDTDLNYGYTF
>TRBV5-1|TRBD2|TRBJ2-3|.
TGCGCCAGCAGACTAGCGGGGGAGACAGATACGCAGTATTTT
CASRLAGETDTQYF
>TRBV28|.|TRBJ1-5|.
TGTGCCAGCAGGTGGGACGGCAATCAGCCCCAGCATTTT
CASRWDGNQPQHF
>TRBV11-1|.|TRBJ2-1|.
TGTGCCAGCTCAGTGGGGCCCAATGAGCAGTTCTTC
CASSVGPNEQFF
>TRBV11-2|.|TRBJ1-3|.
TGTGCCAGCAGCTTAGCGATCTCTGGAAACACCATATATTTT
CASSLAISGNTIYF
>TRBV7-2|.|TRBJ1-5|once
TGTGCCAGCAGCCCCCGAAGCTTCAATCAGCCCCAGCATTTT
CASSPRSFNQPQHF
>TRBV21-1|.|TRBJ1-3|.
TGTGCCAGCAGCAAAAAAATAACGGGACAGGGAAACACCATATATTTT
CASSKKITGQGNTIYF
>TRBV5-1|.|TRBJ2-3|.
TGCGCCAGCAGCTTGAGCCCCCAGGCGGTAGACCGCACAGATACGCAGTATTTT
CASSLSPQAVDRTDTQYF
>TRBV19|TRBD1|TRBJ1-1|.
TGTGCCAGTAGTGCCCTTCCGGGACAGGGGCGGGTCACTGAAGCTTTCTTT
CASSALPGQGRVTEAFF
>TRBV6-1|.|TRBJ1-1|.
TGTGCCAGCAGTGAAGTTGGGGGGCCTGAAGCTTTCTTT
CASSEVGGPEAFF
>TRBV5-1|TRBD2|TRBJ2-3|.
TGCGCCAGCAGCTTGGTCTTAGCGGGAGGGAAAGATACGCAGTATTTT
CASSLVLAGGKDTQYF
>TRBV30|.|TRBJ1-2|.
TGTGCCTGGAGTGTACCGCGGCTCGGGGCCCCTAACTATGGCTACACCTTC
CAWSVPRLGAPNYGYTF
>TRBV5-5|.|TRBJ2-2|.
TGTGCCAGCAGCTTGGTACGGGGTGCCGGGGAGCTGTTTTTT
CASSLVRGAGELFF
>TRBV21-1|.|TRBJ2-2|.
TGTGCCAGCAGCAAAAAAGTTTCGGACGTCACCGGGGAGCTGTTTTTT
CASSKKVSDVTGELFF
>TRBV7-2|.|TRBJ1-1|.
TGTGCCAGCAGTAACGGACAGATCACCGAAGCTTTCTTT
CASSNGQITEAFF
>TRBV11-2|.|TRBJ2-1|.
TGTGCCAGCAGCCCCTCCGGGGGAAGGGTGCAGTTCTTC
CASSPSGGRVQFF
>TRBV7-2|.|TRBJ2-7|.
TGTGCCAGCAGCTCAACCCTCAACTACGAGCAGTACTTC
CASSSTLNYEQYF
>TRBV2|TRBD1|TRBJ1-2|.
TGTGCCAGCAGCCTACAGGGGGCGCCGGGCTATGGCTACACCTTC
CASSLQGAPGYGYTF
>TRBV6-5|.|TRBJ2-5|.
TGTGCCAGCAGTTCTCGGGGACAAGAGACCCAGTACTTC
CASSSRGQETQYF
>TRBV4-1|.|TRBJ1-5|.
TGCGCCAGCAGCCAGTACAACAACAATCAGCCCCAGCATTTT
CASSQYNNNQPQHF
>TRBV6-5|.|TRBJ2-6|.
TGTGCCAGCAGTTCGGATCTGGGGGCTGGGGCCAACGTCCTGACTTTC
CASSSDLGAGANVLTF
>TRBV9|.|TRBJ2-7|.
TGTGCCAGCAGCGTAGAAGGGATCTACGAGCAGTACTTC
CASSVEGIYEQYF
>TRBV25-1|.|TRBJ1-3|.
TGTGCCAGCAGTGTCACCTCTGGAAACACCATATATTTT
CASSVTSGNTIYF
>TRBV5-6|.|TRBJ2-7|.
TGTGCCAGCAACCCTCGGGAGAGGGGGATCTACGAGCAGTACTTC
CASNPRERGIYEQYF
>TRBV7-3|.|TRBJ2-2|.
TGTGCCAGCAGCTTATACGGGACAAGTATCACCGGGGAGCTGTTTTTT
CASSLYGTSITGELFF
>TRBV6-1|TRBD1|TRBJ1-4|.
TGTGCCAGCAGTGAAGGCGGGACAGCTAATGAAAAACTGTTTTTT
CASSEGGTANEKLFF
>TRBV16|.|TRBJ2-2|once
TGTGCCAGCAGCCCAACGGGACAGCGGGCCGGGGAGCTGTTTTTT
CASSPTGQRAGELFF
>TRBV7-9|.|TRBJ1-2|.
TGTGCCAGCAGCTTAGTAGGGTACGGCTACACCTTC
CASSLVGYGYTF
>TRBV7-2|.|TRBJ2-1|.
TGTGCCAGCAGCTTAGATCTAGCGAGCTCCTACAATGAGCAGTTCTTC
CASSLDLASSYNEQFF
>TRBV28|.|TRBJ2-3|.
TGTGCCAGCAGTTTATGGGGAAATAGCGGCACAGATACGCAGTATTTT
CASSLWGNSGTDTQYF
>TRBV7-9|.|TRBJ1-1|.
TGTGCCAGCAGCTTGTACACTGAAGCTTTCTTT
CASSLYTEAFF
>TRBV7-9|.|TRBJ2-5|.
TGTGCCAGCAGCCCCTCCAGGCGGAGCCAAGAGACCCAGTACTTC
CASSPSRRSQETQYF
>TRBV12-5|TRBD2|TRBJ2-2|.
TGTGCTAGTGGCTGGACTAGCGGGGGGGTCGGCGGGGAGCTGTTTTTT
CASGWTSGGVGGELFF
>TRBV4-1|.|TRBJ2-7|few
TGCGCCAGCAGCCAAGGGATCACTAGCTCCTACGAGCAGTACTTC
CASSQGITSSYEQYF
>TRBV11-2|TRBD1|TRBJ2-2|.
TGTGCCAGCAGGGGACAGGGGGCGGTCACCGGGGAGCTGTTTTTT
CASRGQGAVTGELFF
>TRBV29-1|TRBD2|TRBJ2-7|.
TGCAGCGTTGAGGTAGCGGGAAGGAACGAGCAGTACTTC
CSVEVAGRNEQYF